One sample yielded the 9 T cell receptor beta chains listed below, sequenced in a study of shared clonotypes between healthy human individuals. Naive CD8 cells lacked CD45RO, underwent positive selection for CCR7 and left out terminally differentiated effector memory CD45RA+ cells. Profiled with immunoSEQ multiplex PCR; TCRdb holds only in-frame clones, not every one. The sample gives approximately 1.9 million clones, about 94% of which show up once; 1.5% to 2% is in the top ten. Sequenced sample: naive CD8+ T cells from PBMCs. Receptors originate from a man aged 18 to 29 in good health. Some clones in this sample may be carry-over from other donors' samples.

CDR3 nucleotide sequence: TGTGCCAGCAGTTCGAGAGAGGGCGGGGAGCTGTTTTTT. It yields the protein CASSSREGGELFF. The chain employs TRBV27 and TRBJ2-2; a weak D match, TRBD2 (5 bases). The CDR3 has 13 residues. Germline CDR1 and CDR2: MNHEY and SMNVEV (reference sequence). The ends were cut back, 4 bases at V and 7 bases at J, with 10 bases in the middle.

The gene calls are TRBV13 and TRBJ2-5; TRBD2 might be the D (5 bases). Trimming pared 4 bases from V and 3 bases from J, leaving 12 bases between. The CDR3 sequence is 14 residues long. Per the germline V gene, CDR1 is PRHDT and CDR2 is FYEKMQ (reference sequence). The CDR3 spells CASSSRPGKETQYF. The CDR3 DNA reads TGTGCCAGCAGCTCCCGACCGGGAAAAGAGACCCAGTACTTC.

Written as DNA, the CDR3 is TGCGCCAGCAGCTTGGGGACAGGGATGAACACTGAAGCTTTCTTT. It codes for CASSLGTGMNTEAFF. J is TRBJ1-1 and V is TRBV5-1, with 8 bases lining up with TRBD1. The V and J ends lost 0 bases and 0 bases, in that order; junction bases with no gene match: 1. The CDR3 sequence is 15 residues long. CDR1 is SGHRS and CDR2 is YFSETQ in the germline V gene.

The chain employs TRBV6-5 and TRBJ1-2, with a weak D call TRBD1 (6 bases). V lost 3 bases and J 4 bases, leaving 12 bases between the germline ends. This CDR3 is 14 amino acids long. CDR1 is MNHEY, CDR2 SVGAGI, per germline. The CDR3 DNA follows: TGTGCCAGCAGTTATGGTCAGGGGCCCTATGGCTACACCTTC. Protein: CASSYGQGPYGYTF.

The chain recombines TRBV4-1 with TRBJ2-7; 7 nucleotides align to TRBD2. CDR1 MGHRA and CDR2 YSYEKL come from the germline V gene. Germline trimming cut 0 bases from V and 3 bases from J; bases unmatched to any gene: 5. This CDR3 region has 15 residues. The CDR3, as DNA: TGCGCCAGCAGCCAAGAACCGAGGACTAGCTACGAGCAGTACTTC. Protein: CASSQEPRTSYEQYF.

The chain is built from TRBV30 and TRBJ2-7; D is uncertain. The CDR3 length is 12 residues. The V end lost 0 bases, the J end lost 4 bases, and 7 bases lay between the germline ends. Germline lookup yields CDR1 GTSNPN and CDR2 SVGIG (reference sequence). The CDR3 DNA reads TGTGCCTGGAGTGTATCATTGTACGAGCAGTACTTC. This gives the protein CAWSVSLYEQYF. The full variable domain, with the rest looked up from reference TRBV30 and TRBJ2-7, is SQTIHQWPATLVQPVGSPLSLECTVEGTSNPNLYWYRQAAGRGLQLLFYSVGIGQISSEVPQNLSASRPQDRQFILSSKKLLLSDSGFYLCAWSVSLYEQYFGPGTRLTVT.

This chain connects TRBV29-1 to TRBJ1-1; no clear D gene. V was trimmed by 2 bases and J by 6 bases, leaving 10 bases between them. The V gene's germline CDR1 is SQVTM and CDR2 ANQGSEA. This CDR3 has 12 residues. This CDR3 is CSVESETPEAFF. The DNA of the CDR3 is TGCAGCGTTGAATCTGAGACGCCTGAAGCTTTCTTT.

In its sample, this clone was seen a few times. The same CDR3 arises from other DNA sequences in this sample as well. The chain combines TRBV27 with TRBJ1-5; D may be TRBD1 (5 bases). The CDR3 consists of 14 residues. The germline V gene encodes CDR1 MNHEY and CDR2 SMNVEV (reference sequence). Trimming removed 1 base at V and 4 bases at J, with 8 bases between. The CDR3 DNA reads TGTGCCAGCAGTTTATATTCAGGGAATCAGCCCCAGCATTTT. Its translation is CASSLYSGNQPQHF.

The chain has TRBV5-6 and TRBJ2-5, with D perhaps assigned TRBD1 or TRBD2 (6 bases each). V was trimmed by 4 bases and J by 7 bases, leaving 14 bases between them. Looked up from germline, CDR1 is SGHDT and CDR2 is YYEEEE. CDR3 size: 13 residues. The CDR3 DNA follows: TGTGCCAGCAGCAACGGAGGGGGATCGACCCAGTACTTC. This translates into CASSNGGGSTQYF.